A single sample gave rise to the 12 T cell receptor beta chains below, sequenced in a study of siplizumab effects on memory and regulatory T cells. Only in-frame clones appear in the TCRdb table, and some are missing; sequencing was by immunoSEQ multiplex PCR. Of 100,000 or so clones in the sample, around 90% were seen once. Sequencing used non-Treg CD4+ T cells sorted from blood. All receptors come from a human donor in good health.

The rearrangement joins TRBV5-6 to TRBJ2-5; D is uncertain. Germline CDR1 reads SGHDT; CDR2 reads YYEEEE. The CDR3 runs to 11 residues. V lost 3 bases, J lost 8 bases, and 8 bases lay in between. The CDR3 sequence is CASSSGPTQYF. CDR3 in DNA: TGTGCCAGCAGCTCCGGTCCTACCCAGTACTTC. Variable domain in full (rest from reference TRBV5-6 and TRBJ2-5): DAGVTQSPTHLIKTRGQQVTLRCSPKSGHDTVSWYQQALGQGPQFIFQYYEEEERQRGNFPDRFSGHQFPNYSSELNVNALLLGDSALYLCASSSGPTQYFGPGTRLLVL.

J is TRBJ2-1 and V is TRBV19, with D possibly TRBD1 on 5 matching bases. The CDR3 covers 11 residues. V was pared by 6 bases and J by 10 bases, with 10 bases between. Germline V CDR1 and CDR2: LNHDA, SQIVND (reference sequence). CDR3 amino acids: CASRDRIEQFF. CDR3 sequence (DNA): TGTGCCAGTAGAGACAGAATCGAGCAGTTCTTC.

This clone appeared once. V is TRBV6-1 and J is TRBJ2-1, with 11 bases aligning to TRBD2. The CDR3 loop spans 14 amino acids. V was pared by 5 bases and J by 4 bases, with 1 base of the junction left unmatched. Germline lookup yields CDR1 MNHNS and CDR2 SASEGT. The CDR3 DNA reads as TGTGCCAGCAGTCCTAGCGGGAGGTACAATGAGCAGTTCTTC. It encodes CASSPSGRYNEQFF.

For this clone: The same CDR3 can be traced to other DNA sequences in this sample. The chain couples TRBV28 to TRBJ1-5; D is uncertain. V shed 3 bases and J shed 5 bases, with 5 bases lying between them. Germline lookup yields CDR1 MDHEN and CDR2 SYDVKM. CDR3 length: 12 residues. CDR3 bases: TGTGCCAGCAGTTTGGAAGATCAGCCCCAGCATTTT. Translation: CASSLEDQPQHF.

This chain links TRBV7-3 with TRBJ2-2; no reliable D call. The CDR3 is 13 residues long. V lost 6 bases and J 4 bases, leaving 9 bases between the germline ends. CDR1 and CDR2 (germline): SGHTA, FQGTGA. The CDR3 loop reads CASRTQITGELFF. The CDR3 DNA reads as TGTGCCAGCAGGACTCAGATCACCGGGGAGCTGTTTTTT.

J is TRBJ2-5 and V is TRBV5-6, with D perhaps being TRBD1 or TRBD2 (5 bases each). CDR1 and CDR2 (germline): SGHDT, YYEEEE. The CDR3 extends over 17 amino acids. With 0 bases removed from V and 0 bases from J, the gap between germline ends came to 15 bases. This chain's CDR3 is CASSLEGQGRHQETQYF. The CDR3 bases are TGTGCCAGCAGCTTGGAGGGCCAGGGACGCCACCAAGAGACCCAGTACTTC.

The rearrangement uses TRBV19 and TRBJ1-4; maybe TRBD1 (6 bases). V was cut by 2 bases and J by 10 bases, with 14 bases left in between. CDR1 and CDR2 (germline): LNHDA, SQIVND (reference sequence). The CDR3 consists of 14 residues. CDR3 region: CASSIRTGLAKLFF. Written as DNA, the CDR3 is TGTGCCAGTAGTATAAGAACAGGGTTAGCAAAACTGTTTTTT.

V usage is TRBV10-1 and J usage is TRBJ2-7; TRBD1 is a possible D gene (5 bases). The CDR3 runs 13 residues. Trimming took off 0 bases at V and 6 bases at J, with 9 bases between the two ends. CDR1 WNHNN and CDR2 SYGVQD come from the germline V gene (reference sequence). The CDR3 here is CASSESEGVEQYF. The CDR3 coding sequence is TGCGCCAGCAGTGAGTCTGAAGGGGTCGAGCAGTACTTC.

The table lists this clone with a count of one. This sequence joins TRBV2 and TRBJ2-3; D uncertain. Trimming took 3 bases from V and 6 from J, leaving 4 bases between them. Per germline, CDR1 SNHLY and CDR2 FYNNEI. This CDR3 spans 11 amino acids. DNA of the CDR3: TGTGCCAGCAGTGAGAAGGATACGCAGTATTTT. This encodes CASSEKDTQYF. The entire variable domain, with the rest obtained from reference TRBV2 and TRBJ2-3, is as follows: EPEVTQTPSHQVTQMGQEVILRCVPISNHLYFYWYRQILGQKVEFLVSFYNNEISEKSEIFDDQFSVERPDGSNFTLKIRSTKLEDSAMYFCASSEKDTQYFGPGTRLTVL.

The chain links TRBV7-6 to TRBJ2-5; 10 bases map to TRBD1. The V and J ends lost 4 bases and 7 bases, in that order; junction bases with no gene match: 12. This CDR3 contains 16 residues. Germline lookup yields CDR1 SGHVS and CDR2 FNYEAQ. Here the CDR3 DNA reads TGTGCCAGCAGCTCCTCGGGGACAGGGGTGTCTTGGACCCAGTACTTC. It codes for CASSSSGTGVSWTQYF.

This chain uses TRBV6-6 with TRBJ2-1, with D perhaps assigned TRBD1 or TRBD2 (5 bases each). Germline CDR1 is MNHNY and CDR2 is SVGAGI (reference sequence). This CDR3 contains 15 residues. Trimming stripped 5 bases from V and 7 bases from J, with 18 bases between. CDR3 residues: CASSPPPRGWNEQFF. CDR3 nucleotides: TGTGCCAGCAGTCCCCCACCGAGGGGTTGGAATGAGCAGTTCTTC.

This chain uses TRBV7-9 with TRBJ2-7; the match to TRBD2 covers 7 bases. Germline CDR1 SEHNR, CDR2 FQNEAQ (reference sequence). Germline trimming cut 4 bases from V and 7 bases from J; bases unmatched to any gene: 10. The CDR3 consists of 14 residues. For the CDR3, the DNA is TGTGCCAGCAGCTCCCTGGGCGGGAGTATGGAGCAGTACTTC. Protein product: CASSSLGGSMEQYF.